This TCR beta chain was recovered during a study of blood T cell repertoires in COVID-19. About the study: The samples span acute and convalescent COVID-19 from the United States, Italy and Spain.

The data were produced by immunoSEQ multiplex PCR, yet TCRdb's version contains in-frame clones alone and is incomplete. The data contain hundreds of thousands of clones, about 90% of them singletons. This CDR3 spans 12 amino acids. Germline V gene sequence: CDR1 SQVTM, CDR2 ANQGSEA. This chain connects TRBV29-1 to TRBJ1-3; D is perhaps TRBD1 (5 bases). The clonotype originates from a man aged 40-49 years with acute or convalescent COVID-19. The sample consisted of peripheral blood. The CDR3 DNA reads TGCGCAGGGTCCTTTTCTGGAAACACCATATATTTT. Amino acids: CAGSFSGNTIYF.